This TCR beta chain was captured by sequencing in a study of CD8 T cells in Susac syndrome. Reverse transcription of about 0.5 to 1 ug RNA used random hexamers. TCRdb reprocessed the immunoSEQ multiplex PCR reads via MiXCR and lists one record per CDR3 protein. This sample yields 200,000 to 250,000 distinct CDR3 sequences, of which around nine tenths are seen a single time; roughly 0.13% belongs to the top ten. The CDR3 is 15 residues long. V dropped 3 bases and J dropped 6; count of bases not matched to a gene: 12. Looked up from germline, CDR1 is GTSNPN and CDR2 is SVGIG (reference sequence). The sequenced sample was CD8+ T cells from PBMCs. The chain employs TRBV30 and TRBJ2-3, with 7 bases aligning to TRBD1. The TCR originated in a human donor with multiple sclerosis. The CDR3 bases are TGTGCCTGGAGCACTGCGGTAGGGGGCCGGGATACGCAGTATTTT. The encoded protein is CAWSTAVGGRDTQYF.